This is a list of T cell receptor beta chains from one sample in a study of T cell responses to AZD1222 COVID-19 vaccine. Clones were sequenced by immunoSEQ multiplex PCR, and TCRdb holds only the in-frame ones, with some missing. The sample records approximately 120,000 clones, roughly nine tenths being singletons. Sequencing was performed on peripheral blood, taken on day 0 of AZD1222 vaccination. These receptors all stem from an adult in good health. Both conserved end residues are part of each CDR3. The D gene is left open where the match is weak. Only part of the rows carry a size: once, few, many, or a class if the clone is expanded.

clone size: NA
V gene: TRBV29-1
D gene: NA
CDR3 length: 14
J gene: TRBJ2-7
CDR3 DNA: TGCAGCGTTCTTCTCCAGGGGAGCTCCTACGAGCAGTACTTC
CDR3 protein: CSVLLQGSSYEQYF

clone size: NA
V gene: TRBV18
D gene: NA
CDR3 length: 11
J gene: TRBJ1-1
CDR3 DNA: TGTGCCAGCTCCATGAACACTGAAGCTTTCTTT
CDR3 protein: CASSMNTEAFF

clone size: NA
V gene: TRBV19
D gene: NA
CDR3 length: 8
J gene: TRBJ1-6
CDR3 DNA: TGTGCCAGTAACGCCCTCCACTTT
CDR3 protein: CASNALHF

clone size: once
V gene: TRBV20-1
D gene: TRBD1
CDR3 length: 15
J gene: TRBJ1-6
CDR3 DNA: TGCAGTGCTAGTGAATACGGGACAGCCACTTCACCCCTCCACTTT
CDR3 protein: CSASEYGTATSPLHF

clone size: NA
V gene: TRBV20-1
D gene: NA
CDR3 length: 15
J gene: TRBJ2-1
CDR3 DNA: TGCAGTGCTAGTTCTCGGGTGGAGTCTGTCCATGAGCAGTTCTTC
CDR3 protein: CSASSRVESVHEQFF

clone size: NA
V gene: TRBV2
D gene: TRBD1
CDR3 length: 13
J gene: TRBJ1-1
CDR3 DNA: TGTGCCAGCAGGCGGACAGGGGGCACTGAAGCTTTCTTT
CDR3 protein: CASRRTGGTEAFF

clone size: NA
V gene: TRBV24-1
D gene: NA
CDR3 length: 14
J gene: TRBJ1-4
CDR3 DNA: TGTGCCACCAGTGATAGTCAGGGGAGTGAAAAACTGTTTTTT
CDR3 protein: CATSDSQGSEKLFF

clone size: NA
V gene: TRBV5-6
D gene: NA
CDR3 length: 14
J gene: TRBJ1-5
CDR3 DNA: TGTGCCAGCAGCCGAACGGTTAGCAATCAGCCCCAGCATTTT
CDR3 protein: CASSRTVSNQPQHF

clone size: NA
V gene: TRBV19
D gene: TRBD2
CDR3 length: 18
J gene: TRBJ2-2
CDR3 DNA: TGTGCCAGTAGTCCAATAGCGGGGGGGAATCTGAACACCGGGGAGCTGTTTTTT
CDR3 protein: CASSPIAGGNLNTGELFF

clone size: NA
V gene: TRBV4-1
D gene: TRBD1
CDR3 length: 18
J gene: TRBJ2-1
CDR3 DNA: TGCGCCAGCAGCCCCCGTCCCTCTCGGACAGGGATGAGAAATGAGCAGTTCTTC
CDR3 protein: CASSPRPSRTGMRNEQFF

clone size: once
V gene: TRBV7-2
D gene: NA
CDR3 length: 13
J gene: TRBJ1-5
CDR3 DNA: TGTGCCAGCAGCGTTGGCCCGGACATGACCCAGCATTTT
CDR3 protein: CASSVGPDMTQHF

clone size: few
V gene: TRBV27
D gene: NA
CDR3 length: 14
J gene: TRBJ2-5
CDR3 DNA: TGTGCCAGCCAAAGGTGGGGAGAAGGGGAGACCCAGTACTTC
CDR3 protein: CASQRWGEGETQYF

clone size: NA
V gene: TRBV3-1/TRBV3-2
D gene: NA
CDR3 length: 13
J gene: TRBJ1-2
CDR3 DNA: TGTGCCAGCAGCCACGGTAGGAACTATGGCTACACCTTC
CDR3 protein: CASSHGRNYGYTF

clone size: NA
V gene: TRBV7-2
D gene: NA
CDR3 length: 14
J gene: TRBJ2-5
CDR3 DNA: TGTGCCAGCAGCTTGCTGGGGGCACAAGAGACCCAGTACTTC
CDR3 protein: CASSLLGAQETQYF

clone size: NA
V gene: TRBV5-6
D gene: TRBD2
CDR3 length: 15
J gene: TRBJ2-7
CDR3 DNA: TGTGCCAGCAGCTTTAATAGCGGGAGTCGATACGAGCAGTACTTC
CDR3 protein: CASSFNSGSRYEQYF

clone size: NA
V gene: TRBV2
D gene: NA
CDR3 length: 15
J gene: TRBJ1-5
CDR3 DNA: TGTGCCAGCAGTTTCAGGAGTGGGAACAATCAGCCCCAGCATTTT
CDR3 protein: CASSFRSGNNQPQHF

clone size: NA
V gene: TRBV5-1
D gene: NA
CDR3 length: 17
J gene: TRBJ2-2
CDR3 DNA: TGCGCCAGCAGCTTGGCCGGGGTCCAGAGTAGGACCGGGGAGCTGTTTTTT
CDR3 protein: CASSLAGVQSRTGELFF

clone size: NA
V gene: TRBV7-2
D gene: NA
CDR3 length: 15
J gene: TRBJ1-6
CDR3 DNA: TGTGCCAGCAGCTCGACGGGGGCAGGGAATTCACCCCTCCACTTT
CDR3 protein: CASSSTGAGNSPLHF

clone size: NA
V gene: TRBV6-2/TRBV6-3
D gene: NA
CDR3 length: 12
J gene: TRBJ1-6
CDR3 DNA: TGTGCCAGCAGTTTAGGGATGACACCCCTCCACTTT
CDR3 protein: CASSLGMTPLHF

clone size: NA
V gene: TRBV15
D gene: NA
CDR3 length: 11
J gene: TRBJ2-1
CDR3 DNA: TGTGCCACCAGCAGAGATTGGGAGCAGTTCTTC
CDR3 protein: CATSRDWEQFF

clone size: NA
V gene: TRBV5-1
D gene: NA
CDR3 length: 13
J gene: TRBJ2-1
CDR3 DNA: TGCGCCAGCAGCTGGGGGACAACCCAGGGGCAGTTCTTC
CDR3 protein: CASSWGTTQGQFF

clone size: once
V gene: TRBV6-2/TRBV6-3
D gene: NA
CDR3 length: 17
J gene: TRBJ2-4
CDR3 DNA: TGTGCCAGCAGCGATCTTGGTAGGCCGGGAGCCAAAAACATTCAGTACTTC
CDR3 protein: CASSDLGRPGAKNIQYF

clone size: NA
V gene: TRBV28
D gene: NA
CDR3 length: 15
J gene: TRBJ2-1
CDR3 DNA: TGTGCCAGCAGTGGGCAGGCCTCGTTTTACAATGAGCAGTTCTTC
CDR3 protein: CASSGQASFYNEQFF

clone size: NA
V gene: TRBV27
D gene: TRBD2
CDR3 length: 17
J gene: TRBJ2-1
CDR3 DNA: TGTGCCAGCAGTCCCCCGCCGGGACTAGCGGGAGGGCATGAGCAGTTCTTC
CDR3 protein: CASSPPPGLAGGHEQFF

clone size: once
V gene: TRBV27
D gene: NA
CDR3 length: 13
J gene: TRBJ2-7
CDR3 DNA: TGTGCCAGCAGTTTCTTTGACTCCTACGAGCAGTACTTC
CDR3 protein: CASSFFDSYEQYF

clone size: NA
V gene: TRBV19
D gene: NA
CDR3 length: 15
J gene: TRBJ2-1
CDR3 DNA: TGTGCCAGTACCAATGGTGCAGAGCGGTACAATGAGCAGTTCTTC
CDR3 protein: CASTNGAERYNEQFF

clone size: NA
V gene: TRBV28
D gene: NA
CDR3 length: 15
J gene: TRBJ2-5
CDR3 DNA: TGTGCCAGCAGTTTAGGACAGCACTCCCAAGAGACCCAGTACTTC
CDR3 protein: CASSLGQHSQETQYF

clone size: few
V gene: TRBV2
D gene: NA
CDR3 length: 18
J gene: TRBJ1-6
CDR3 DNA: TGTGCCAGCAGTGACACGGGTGCGGGGAGCTCCTATAATTCACCCCTCCACTTT
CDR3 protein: CASSDTGAGSSYNSPLHF

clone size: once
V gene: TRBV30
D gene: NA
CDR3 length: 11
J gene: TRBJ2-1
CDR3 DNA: TGTGCCTGGAGCGGAGACAATGAGCAGTTCTTC
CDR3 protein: CAWSGDNEQFF

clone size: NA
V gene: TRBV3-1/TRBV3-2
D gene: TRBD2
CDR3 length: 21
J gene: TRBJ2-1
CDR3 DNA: TGTGCCAGCAGCCCAGACCCCCCTTCGGGACTAGCGGGAGCGAGGGGCAATGAGCAGTTCTTC
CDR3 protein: CASSPDPPSGLAGARGNEQFF

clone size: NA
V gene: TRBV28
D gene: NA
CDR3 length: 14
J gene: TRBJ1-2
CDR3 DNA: TGTGCCAGCAGTTTGATCCAGACTAACTATGGCTACACCTTC
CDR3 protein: CASSLIQTNYGYTF

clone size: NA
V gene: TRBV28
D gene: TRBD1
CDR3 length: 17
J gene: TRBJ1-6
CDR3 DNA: TGTGCCAGCAAACTTGGGACAGGGGGCTCCTATGTTTCACCCCTCCACTTT
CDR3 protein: CASKLGTGGSYVSPLHF

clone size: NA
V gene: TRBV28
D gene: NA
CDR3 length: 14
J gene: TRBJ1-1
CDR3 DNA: TGTGCCAGCCCTTCGGGGGGGGCAGGCACTGAAGCTTTCTTT
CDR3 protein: CASPSGGAGTEAFF

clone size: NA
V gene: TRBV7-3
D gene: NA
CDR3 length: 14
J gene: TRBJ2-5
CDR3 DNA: TGTGCCAGCAGCTCCCAAGGGGGAGCCGAGACCCAGTACTTC
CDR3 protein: CASSSQGGAETQYF

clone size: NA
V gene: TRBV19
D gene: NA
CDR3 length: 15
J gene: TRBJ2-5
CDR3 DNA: TGTGCCAGTAGTCCGCGCAGACTAATACAAGAGACCCAGTACTTC
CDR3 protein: CASSPRRLIQETQYF

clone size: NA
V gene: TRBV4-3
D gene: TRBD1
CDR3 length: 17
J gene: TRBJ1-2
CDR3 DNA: TGCGCCAGCAGCCAAAGTTCGGGAGGGGGCGGAGTGTGGGGCTACACCTTC
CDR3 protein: CASSQSSGGGGVWGYTF

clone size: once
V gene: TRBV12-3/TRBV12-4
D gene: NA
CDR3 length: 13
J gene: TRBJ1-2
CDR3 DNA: TGTGCCAGCAGTTTAGCGACAGACTATGGCTACACCTTC
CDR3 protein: CASSLATDYGYTF

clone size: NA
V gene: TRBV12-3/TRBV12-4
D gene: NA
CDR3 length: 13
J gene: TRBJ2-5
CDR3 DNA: TGTGCCAGCAGCCTCGGTTGGGAAGAGACCCAGTACTTC
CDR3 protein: CASSLGWEETQYF

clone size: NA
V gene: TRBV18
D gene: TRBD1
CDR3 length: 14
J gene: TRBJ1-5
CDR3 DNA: TGTGCCAGCTCACTCGGACAGGGAAGTCAGCCCCAGCATTTT
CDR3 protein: CASSLGQGSQPQHF

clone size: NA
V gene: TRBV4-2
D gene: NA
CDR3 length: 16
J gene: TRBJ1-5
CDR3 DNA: TGTGCCAGCAGCCAAGGGGCTGGGGACGGGGATCAGCCCCAGCATTTT
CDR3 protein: CASSQGAGDGDQPQHF

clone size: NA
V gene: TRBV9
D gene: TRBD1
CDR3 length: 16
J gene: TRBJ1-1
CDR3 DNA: TGTGCCAGCAGCTTTTATCAGGGGGTTGGAGACACTGAAGCTTTCTTT
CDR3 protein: CASSFYQGVGDTEAFF

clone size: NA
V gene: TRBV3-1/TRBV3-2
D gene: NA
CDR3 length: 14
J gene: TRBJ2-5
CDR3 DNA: TGTGCCAGCAGGCGGGGTAGCGGAGGAGAGACCCAGTACTTC
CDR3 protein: CASRRGSGGETQYF

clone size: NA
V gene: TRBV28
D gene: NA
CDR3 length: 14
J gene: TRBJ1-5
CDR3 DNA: TGTGCCAGCAGTTCCGTCAGGGTTCATCAGCCCCAGCATTTT
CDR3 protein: CASSSVRVHQPQHF

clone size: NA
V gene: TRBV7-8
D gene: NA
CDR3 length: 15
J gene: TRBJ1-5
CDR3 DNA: TGTGCCAGCAGCGGGACGGAGTATAGCAATCAGCCCCAGCATTTT
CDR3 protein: CASSGTEYSNQPQHF

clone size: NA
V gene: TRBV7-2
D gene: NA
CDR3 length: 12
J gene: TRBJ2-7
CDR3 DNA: TGTGCCAGCAGCCCCCTACCCCACGAGCAGTACTTC
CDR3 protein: CASSPLPHEQYF

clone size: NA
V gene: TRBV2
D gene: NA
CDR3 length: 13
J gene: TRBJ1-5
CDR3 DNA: TGTGCCAGCACCCGAAATAGCAATCAGCCCCAGCATTTT
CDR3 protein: CASTRNSNQPQHF

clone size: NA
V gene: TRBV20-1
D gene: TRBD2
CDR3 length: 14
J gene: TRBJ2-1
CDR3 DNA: TGCAGTGCTAGTCAGCGGGGGGTCTACAATGAGCAGTTCTTC
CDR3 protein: CSASQRGVYNEQFF

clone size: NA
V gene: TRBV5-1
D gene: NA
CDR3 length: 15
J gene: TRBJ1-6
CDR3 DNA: TGCGCCAGCAGCTTGGGGGGCCAAAATAATTCACCCCTCCACTTT
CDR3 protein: CASSLGGQNNSPLHF

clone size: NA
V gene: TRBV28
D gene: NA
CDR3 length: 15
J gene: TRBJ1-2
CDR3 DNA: TGTGCCAGCAGTTCAGACCTGTTTTCCTCGGCGGGCTACACCTTC
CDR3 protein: CASSSDLFSSAGYTF

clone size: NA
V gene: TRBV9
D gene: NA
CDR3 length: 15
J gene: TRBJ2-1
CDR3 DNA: TGTGCCAGCAGCCCAAGCGGAAGCAACTACAATGAGCAGTTCTTC
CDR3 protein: CASSPSGSNYNEQFF

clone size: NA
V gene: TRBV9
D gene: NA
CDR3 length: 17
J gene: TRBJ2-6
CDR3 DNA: TGTGCCAGCAGCGATCCGCTACTAAACTCTGGGGCCAACGTCCTGACTTTC
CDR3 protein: CASSDPLLNSGANVLTF